This is a list of T cell receptor beta chains from one sample in a study of cytomegalovirus exposure and HLA in healthy donors. The protocol was immunoSEQ multiplex PCR, while the TCRdb copy is restricted to in-frame clones and leaves out a portion. This table holds approximately 120,000 clones, about 73% found once. Sequenced input: PBMCs. The receptor source for this set is a woman in her forties or fifties in good health and CMV-seropositive. The CDR3 runs from the conserved cysteine through the conserved F or W. The D gene is left open where the match is weak. The size of a clone is reported for some rows only, either as once, few or many, or as a class for expanded clones.

j_call | d_call | cdr3_length | clone_size | v_call | cdr3_aa | cdr3_nt
TRBJ1-3 | - | 14 | - | TRBV28 | CAATLGGSGNTIYF | TGTGCCGCCACGTTGGGGGGCTCTGGAAACACCATATATTTT
TRBJ1-1 | TRBD1 | 13 | few | TRBV6-1 | CASSGQVETEAFF | TGTGCCAGCAGCGGACAGGTGGAGACTGAAGCTTTCTTT
TRBJ2-2 | TRBD1 | 16 | once | TRBV19 | CASSTTGGANTGELFF | TGTGCCAGTAGTACCACAGGGGGCGCTAACACCGGGGAGCTGTTTTTT
TRBJ2-1 | TRBD2 | 13 | - | TRBV10-2 | CASRPGLASEQFF | TGCGCCAGCAGACCGGGACTAGCTTCTGAGCAGTTCTTC
TRBJ1-5 | - | 13 | - | TRBV30 | CAWSGQGNQPQHF | TGTGCCTGGAGTGGGCAGGGCAATCAGCCCCAGCATTTT
TRBJ1-2 | - | 13 | - | TRBV2 | CASSEGGVPGYTF | TGTGCCAGCAGTGAAGGGGGGGTTCCGGGCTACACCTTC
TRBJ2-1 | - | 13 | once | TRBV6-5 | CASSYSQQWEQFF | TGTGCCAGCAGTTATTCACAGCAGTGGGAGCAGTTCTTC
TRBJ2-1 | TRBD2 | 14 | - | TRBV6-4 | CASSELAGDYEQFF | TGTGCCAGCAGTGAGCTAGCGGGGGACTATGAGCAGTTCTTC
TRBJ2-5 | TRBD2 | 14 | few | TRBV5-1 | CASSFMGGQETQYF | TGCGCCAGCAGCTTTATGGGGGGGCAAGAGACCCAGTACTTC
TRBJ1-1 | TRBD1 | 16 | few | TRBV2 | CASSGQGAQADTEAFF | TGTGCCAGCAGCGGGCAGGGGGCGCAGGCGGACACTGAAGCTTTCTTT
TRBJ1-4 | TRBD1 | 16 | - | TRBV4-2 | CASRPGQGVTNEKLFF | TGTGCCAGCAGACCGGGACAGGGGGTAACTAATGAAAAACTGTTTTTT
TRBJ2-6 | TRBD2 | 16 | - | TRBV5-4 | CASSPGGGSGANVLTF | TGTGCCAGCAGCCCCGGCGGGGGCTCTGGGGCCAACGTCCTGACTTTC
TRBJ1-6 | - | 13 | - | TRBV12-5 | CASEAGRNSPLHF | TGTGCTAGTGAGGCAGGGAGGAATTCACCCCTCCACTTT
TRBJ2-2 | - | 14 | - | TRBV4-2 | CASSQEAATGELFF | TGTGCCAGCAGCCAAGAGGCGGCCACCGGGGAGCTGTTTTTT
TRBJ1-2 | TRBD1 | 15 | - | TRBV6-5 | CASSSADRGNYGYTF | TGTGCCAGCAGTTCCGCGGACAGGGGGAACTATGGCTACACCTTC
TRBJ1-6 | TRBD1 | 13 | - | TRBV10-1 | CASRQGVNSPLHF | TGCGCCAGCAGACAGGGGGTCAATTCACCCCTCCACTTT
TRBJ2-1 | - | 15 | few | TRBV5-1 | CASSQQDLPATEQFF | TGCGCCAGCAGCCAACAGGATCTGCCGGCCACTGAGCAGTTCTTC
TRBJ1-6 | TRBD1 | 14 | - | TRBV7-2 | CASSLGTGSSPLHF | TGTGCCAGCAGCTTAGGGACAGGGAGTTCACCCCTCCACTTT
TRBJ2-3 | TRBD2 | 15 | few | TRBV5-1 | CASSFERGGLDTQYF | TGCGCCAGCAGCTTTGAGCGGGGGGGTCTGGATACGCAGTATTTT
TRBJ2-3 | TRBD1 | 15 | - | TRBV19 | CASSTTGKGTDTQYF | TGTGCCAGTAGTACGACAGGGAAAGGGACAGATACGCAGTATTTT
TRBJ2-4 | - | 16 | once | TRBV28 | CASSAPGQLAKNIQYF | TGTGCCAGCAGCGCCCCAGGACAGCTAGCCAAAAACATTCAGTACTTC
TRBJ2-3 | TRBD1 | 15 | few | TRBV18 | CASSPGQGITDTQYF | TGTGCCAGCTCACCGGGACAGGGGATCACAGATACGCAGTATTTT
TRBJ2-5 | - | 15 | few | TRBV5-5 | CASSFSGSPQETQYF | TGTGCCAGCAGCTTTAGTGGTAGTCCCCAAGAGACCCAGTACTTC
TRBJ2-1 | - | 12 | - | TRBV4-1 | CASSPRGDEQFF | TGCGCCAGCAGCCCTAGAGGAGATGAGCAGTTCTTC
TRBJ1-4 | - | 13 | - | TRBV6-1 | CASSRSGSEKLFF | TGTGCCAGCAGTAGGTCCGGGAGTGAAAAACTGTTTTTT
TRBJ2-1 | TRBD2 | 15 | - | TRBV6-6 | CASSYNGGAYNEQFF | TGTGCCAGCAGTTACAACGGGGGGGCCTACAATGAGCAGTTCTTC
TRBJ1-6 | - | 13 | - | TRBV29-1 | CSVRGAQDSPLHF | TGCAGCGTTCGGGGGGCGCAGGATTCACCCCTCCACTTT
TRBJ2-7 | - | 15 | - | TRBV7-9 | CASSLVTGLRYEQYF | TGTGCCAGCAGCTTAGTTACAGGGTTACGGTACGAGCAGTACTTC
TRBJ2-3 | TRBD1 | 14 | - | TRBV5-1 | CASQTGSSTDTQYF | TGCGCCAGCCAGACAGGGAGTAGCACAGATACGCAGTATTTT
TRBJ2-2 | - | 17 | - | TRBV19 | CASNKGWGTTNTGELFF | TGTGCCAGTAACAAAGGGTGGGGGACAACGAACACCGGGGAGCTGTTTTTT
TRBJ2-3 | - | 12 | - | TRBV2 | CASSSDRNTQYF | TGTGCCAGCAGTTCTGACAGGAATACGCAGTATTTT
TRBJ2-2 | TRBD2 | 15 | - | TRBV6-4 | CASRGLAGGPGELFF | TGTGCCAGCAGAGGACTAGCGGGGGGGCCCGGGGAGCTGTTTTTT
TRBJ1-6 | - | 13 | - | TRBV6-5 | CASSEAFVSPLHF | TGTGCCAGCAGTGAAGCATTTGTTTCACCCCTCCACTTT
TRBJ2-7 | - | 15 | - | TRBV9 | CASSVSPGLSYEQYF | TGTGCCAGCAGCGTCTCGCCGGGACTCAGCTACGAGCAGTACTTC
TRBJ1-3 | TRBD1 | 14 | - | TRBV19 | CASSDRAAGNTIYF | TGTGCCAGTAGCGACAGGGCTGCTGGAAACACCATATATTTT
TRBJ1-2 | - | 14 | - | TRBV4-2 | CASRRTTATYGYTF | TGTGCCAGCAGGAGAACGACAGCCACTTATGGCTACACCTTC
TRBJ1-6 | TRBD1 | 13 | once | TRBV2 | CASSGQGYSPLHF | TGTGCCAGCAGCGGACAGGGATACTCACCCCTCCACTTT
TRBJ1-5 | TRBD1 | 15 | - | TRBV18 | CASAPEGASNQPQHF | TGTGCCAGCGCGCCCGAGGGGGCGAGCAATCAGCCCCAGCATTTT
TRBJ2-5 | TRBD1 | 15 | - | TRBV15 | CATSGSGTGEETQYF | TGTGCCACCAGCGGAAGTGGGACAGGAGAGGAGACCCAGTACTTC
TRBJ1-1 | - | 15 | - | TRBV6-6 | CASSYSVGSGTEAFF | TGTGCCAGCAGTTACTCGGTGGGGTCGGGGACTGAAGCTTTCTTT
TRBJ2-2 | TRBD1 | 15 | - | TRBV7-6 | CASSLGQGVTGELFF | TGTGCCAGCAGCTTAGGACAGGGGGTCACCGGGGAGCTGTTTTTT
TRBJ2-2 | TRBD2 | 17 | - | TRBV4-2 | CASSQELLAGPTGELFF | TGTGCCAGCAGCCAAGAATTGCTAGCGGGGCCCACCGGGGAGCTGTTTTTT
TRBJ2-1 | - | 13 | - | TRBV9 | CASSVDSQREQFF | TGTGCCAGCAGCGTCGACAGTCAACGTGAGCAGTTCTTC
TRBJ1-5 | TRBD1 | 17 | - | TRBV4-1 | CASSQGRTGFSNQPQHF | TGCGCCAGCAGCCAGGGCAGGACAGGGTTTAGCAATCAGCCCCAGCATTTT
TRBJ2-3 | - | 14 | - | TRBV10-3 | CAISEWGPTDTQYF | TGTGCCATCAGTGAGTGGGGCCCCACAGATACGCAGTATTTT
TRBJ2-5 | - | 14 | - | TRBV4-1 | CVSSRQSRGETQYF | TGCGTCAGCAGCCGACAGTCCAGGGGAGAGACCCAGTACTTC